This T cell receptor (beta chain) was recorded in a study of T-cell reconstitution after alpha-beta-depleted transplantation in children (dated by TCRdb to about 2016). With regard to the full study: Using TCR repertoire profiling, the study quantitatively followed how T-cell immune reconstitution unfolded in children after TCRalphabeta/CD19-depleted allogeneic hematopoietic cell transplantation.

In the case of this clonotype: Its antigen is still unknown. Per-base quality was not reported, and no clone a single base away is much larger than it.

The library was made by PCR. Sequencing relied on an Illumina HiSeq 2500. Molecular barcoding was employed in the preparation of TCR libraries, with unique molecular identifiers being used to normalize TCRbeta repertoire quantification. TCRdb trimmed the raw reads at Q25, called clones with MiXCR and kept productive beta chains. Rows are combined by CDR3 protein, so each entry shows the most common genes and DNA. The sample contains about 190,000 distinct CDR3 sequences, approximately 6.6% of them found a single time. The ten largest clones take up 3% of the sample. The receptor was derived from a human donor who donated a stem cell graft to a child with Wiskott-Aldrich syndrome. The sample here was PBMCs from the stem cell graft donor, taken from the stem cell graft.

Here is the DNA: TGTGCCAGCAGCTTCATCCGGGACAGGGGAAGGGATACGCAGTATTTT. It specifies CASSFIRDRGRDTQYF. Recombination connected TRBV14 to TRBJ2-3; a stretch of 10 junction bases matches TRBD1. The CDR3 holds 16 amino acids from the cysteine to the phenylalanine. CDR3 DNA only is kept here, 48 bases in frame from base 1. Germline trimming amounts to 5 bases on V and 6 bases on J, with 11 as the count of junction bases outside the gene matches. The germline V gene specifies SGHDN as CDR1 and FVKESK as CDR2.